What follows are 4 T cell receptor beta chains derived from one specimen sequenced in a study of cytomegalovirus exposure and HLA in healthy donors (dated by TCRdb to 2015 to 2018). The library was built by means of the immunoSEQ multiplex PCR assay. For the multiplex PCR, a mixture combining 60 forward primers for TCR Vbeta segments and 13 reverse primers for TCR Jbeta segments was used. TCRdb holds this immuneACCESS table with in-frame rearrangements only. Some clones are missing; in checked studies, unresolved V genes explain under half, and the rest has no known cause. This sample gives some 150,000 clones in total; around 83% of them show up just once. The top ten clones comprise roughly 7.8% of the sample. Sequenced sample: PBMCs. These receptors all stem from a woman aged 45 to 65 in good health and CMV-seropositive.

The chain recombines TRBV4-2 with TRBJ2-1; 8 bases map to TRBD2. Unmatched junction bases numbered 10, after V lost 0 bases and J lost 9 bases. The CDR3 has 16 residues. Germline V lookup: CDR1 LGHNA, CDR2 YNFKEQ. The CDR3 bases are TGTGCCAGCAGCCAAGACGGATCGGGAGGGCCGGTTGAGCAGTTCTTC. Encoded protein: CASSQDGSGGPVEQFF.

This clone appeared once. In DNA, the CDR3 is TGTGCCAGCGGATTCCCCAGGGAAGTCATAGCAGACGACAATGAAAAACTGTTTTTT. Its translation is CASGFPREVIADDNEKLFF. The V and J genes are TRBV2 and TRBJ1-4; D might be TRBD1 (5 bases). The CDR3 sequence is 19 residues long. Germline values: CDR1 SNHLY, CDR2 FYNNEI. Trimming left V 8 bases short and J 5 bases short, with 30 bases between.

The chain carries TRBV18 and TRBJ1-4; maybe TRBD1 (6 bases). Germline CDR1 KGHSH, CDR2 LQKENI. Trimming removed 3 bases at V and 8 bases at J, with 13 bases between. CDR3 length: 14 amino acids. The CDR3 DNA follows: TGTGCCAGCTCACCGCAGGGGACGGGGGAAAAACTGTTTTTT. It yields the protein CASSPQGTGEKLFF.

This clone was detected once. This chain links TRBV27 with TRBJ2-7, with unresolved D. This CDR3 has 13 amino acids. V was trimmed by 6 bases and J by 4 bases, leaving 13 bases between them. Germline V lookup: CDR1 MNHEY, CDR2 SMNVEV (reference sequence). CDR3 nucleotide sequence: TGTGCCAGCAGACTTACTGCGGCGTACGAGCAGTACTTC. It is translated as CASRLTAAYEQYF.